Below, 32 T cell receptor beta chains from the same sample are listed, as sequenced in a study of blood T cell repertoires in COVID-19. TCRdb's table, derived via immunoSEQ multiplex PCR, lists solely in-frame clones and lacks some. The sample holds roughly 200,000 clones, around 85% seen once. Material: peripheral blood. All receptors derive from a woman in her fifties or sixties with acute or convalescent COVID-19.

The chain employs TRBV21-1 and TRBJ2-2; no check of the table's D call, TRBD2, against the DNA was made. TRBV21-1 is a pseudogene segment. CDR3 length: 14 amino acids. The CDR3 DNA reads TGTGCCAGCAGCAATAGCGGGGCGACCGGGGAGCTGTTTTTT. Protein: CASSNSGATGELFF.

V usage is TRBV6-6 and J usage is TRBJ1-3, with D unresolved. Between the trimmed V and J ends, which lost 5 bases and 2 bases, there was a span of 7 bases. The CDR3 length is 13 residues. The germline CDR1 and CDR2 sequences are MNHNY and SVGAGI (reference sequence). The CDR3 spells CASSAQPGNTIYF. In DNA, the CDR3 is TGTGCCAGCAGTGCACAGCCTGGAAACACCATATATTTT.

The J gene is TRBJ1-5, the V gene TRBV30, with TRBD1 identical over 11 bases. There are 16 residues in the CDR3. With V trimmed by 3 bases and J by 2 bases, 6 bases remained unmatched. Germline V gives CDR1 GTSNPN, CDR2 SVGIG (reference sequence). Here the CDR3 DNA reads TGTGCCTGGAGCCAAGGACAGGGGGCCGGCAATCAGCCCCAGCATTTT. Its translation is CAWSQGQGAGNQPQHF.

The chain is built from TRBV6-1 and TRBJ2-1, with D uncertain. There are 12 residues in the CDR3. V shed 2 bases and J shed 5 bases, with 4 bases lying between them. Germline V gene sequence: CDR1 MNHNS, CDR2 SASEGT. CDR3 sequence (DNA): TGTGCCAGCAGTGAATCTAACAATGAGCAGTTCTTC. It specifies CASSESNNEQFF.

V and J are TRBV5-4 and TRBJ2-7; 13 bases line up with TRBD2. V was clipped by 4 bases and J by 5 bases; unmatched bases: 9. The CDR3 loop spans 16 amino acids. CDR1 SGHNT and CDR2 YYREEE come from the germline V gene (reference sequence). For the CDR3, the DNA is TGTGCCAGCAGCCCTCGACTAGCGGGAGGTATCCACGAGCAGTACGTC. Amino acids: CASSPRLAGGIHEQYV.

The chain is built from TRBV30 and TRBJ1-2; D not certain. Germline-derived CDR1 and CDR2 are GTSNPN and SVGIG (reference sequence). Trimming removed 2 bases at V and 7 bases at J, with 11 bases between. There are 12 residues in the CDR3. The CDR3 DNA reads TGTGCCTGGAGTAGGGAGGCGGGTGGCTACACCTTC. This gives the protein CAWSREAGGYTF.

This clone was observed once. This rearrangement joins TRBV11-2 to TRBJ2-3; 8 bases match TRBD1. CDR3 length equals 14 residues. J lost 2 bases, V lost 5 bases, and 3 bases had no gene match. Germline assignment: CDR1 SGHAT and CDR2 FQNNGV. The CDR3 spells CASSRDRSTDTQYF. Written as DNA, the CDR3 is TGTGCCAGCAGCCGGGACAGGTCCACAGATACGCAGTATTTT.

J is TRBJ2-3 and V is TRBV7-3; D is perhaps TRBD2 (6 bases). Between the trimmed V and J ends, which lost 5 bases and 3 bases, there was a span of 27 bases. Germline values: CDR1 SGHTA, CDR2 FQGTGA. This CDR3 has 19 residues. The CDR3 region is CASSLLWRAGTEGTDTQYF. In nucleotides, the CDR3 is TGTGCCAGCAGCCTCTTATGGAGGGCCGGGACGGAAGGTACAGATACGCAGTATTTT. The variable domain in full, with the rest retrieved from reference TRBV7-3 and TRBJ2-3, is GAGVSQTPSNKVTEKGKYVELRCDPISGHTALYWYRQSLGQGPEFLIYFQGTGAADDSGLPNDRFFAVRPEGSVSTLKIQRTERGDSAVYLCASSLLWRAGTEGTDTQYFGPGTRLTVL.

This chain joins TRBV11-3 and TRBJ1-2; a weak D match, TRBD1 (6 bases). Trimming stripped 5 bases from V and 4 bases from J, with 14 bases between. This CDR3 has 14 amino acids. Looked up from germline, CDR1 is SGHNT and CDR2 is YENEEA. CDR3 loop: CASSTGFGGYGYTF. DNA of the CDR3: TGTGCCAGCAGCACAGGGTTCGGTGGCTATGGCTACACCTTC.

The CDR3, as DNA: TGTGCCAGTAGTCAGACAGTGACCTATGGCTACACCTTC. It is translated as CASSQTVTYGYTF. This rearrangement joins TRBV19 to TRBJ1-2; weak D call: TRBD1 (5 bases). Deletions cut 5 bases from V and 4 bases from J, with 11 bases between. The length of the CDR3 is 13 residues. The V gene's germline CDR1 is LNHDA and CDR2 SQIVND (reference sequence).

The CDR3 region has the DNA TGTGCCAGCAGCCTCCAGAGGAACAATGAGCAGTTCTTC. Protein sequence: CASSLQRNNEQFF. The chain is built from TRBV3-1 (or the pseudogene TRBV3-2) and TRBJ2-1; D not certain. With 4 bases removed from V and 5 bases from J, the gap between germline ends came to 9 bases. Looked up from germline, CDR1 is LGHDT and CDR2 is YNNKEL (reference sequence). The CDR3 is 13 amino acids.

The chain uses TRBV28 and TRBJ1-2, with 7 bases that match TRBD1. The CDR3 is 15 residues long. The germline gives CDR1 MDHEN, CDR2 SYDVKM. Unmatched junction bases numbered 7, after V lost 3 bases and J lost 3 bases. As DNA, the CDR3 is TGTGCCAGCAGTTTGGCCCCAACAGGGGACTATGGCTACACCTTC. Protein sequence: CASSLAPTGDYGYTF.

This chain links TRBV4-1 with TRBJ2-1; perhaps TRBD2 as D (5 bases). Trimming took off 3 bases at V and 6 bases at J, with 12 bases between the two ends. This CDR3 has 14 amino acids. The germline V gene has CDR1 MGHRA and CDR2 YSYEKL. CDR3 protein: CASSHSLARNEQFF. The CDR3 bases are TGCGCCAGCAGCCATTCCCTAGCTCGCAATGAGCAGTTCTTC.

The V call is TRBV19, the J call TRBJ1-3; 7 nucleotides match TRBD1. The length of the CDR3 is 17 residues. In germline, CDR1 is LNHDA, CDR2 SQIVND (reference sequence). V shed 3 bases, J shed 3 bases, and the junction held 11 bases outside the gene matches. The CDR3 reads CASSIEGQRHFGNTIYF. Here the CDR3 DNA reads TGTGCCAGTAGTATTGAGGGACAGCGACATTTTGGAAACACCATATATTTT.

The rearrangement uses TRBV2 and TRBJ2-2, with unresolved D. V was cut by 3 bases and J by 4 bases, with 9 bases left in between. Germline CDR1 SNHLY, CDR2 FYNNEI. The CDR3 has 14 amino acids. The CDR3 loop is CASSEYSSTGELFF. As DNA, the CDR3 is TGTGCCAGCAGTGAGTACAGCTCCACCGGGGAGCTGTTTTTT.

The gene calls are TRBV15 and TRBJ2-3; possible D gene TRBD2, 5 bases. The ends were cut back, 3 bases at V and 2 bases at J, with 15 bases in the middle. Germline loops: CDR1 LNHNV, CDR2 YYDKDF (reference sequence). This CDR3 contains 16 residues. The CDR3 DNA follows: TGTGCCACCAGCAGGGGAGACTGGGAAATCACAGATACGCAGTATTTT. Its protein product is CATSRGDWEITDTQYF.

This sequence joins TRBV19 and TRBJ2-2; 9 bases are a match to TRBD1. This CDR3 spans 17 amino acids. The V and J ends lost 3 bases and 7 bases, in that order; junction bases with no gene match: 12. Germline CDR1 is LNHDA and CDR2 is SQIVND (reference sequence). Written as DNA, the CDR3 is TGTGCCAGTAGTATCCACCCCGGGACAGGGATAAGCGGGGAGCTGTTTTTT. Translated, it gives CASSIHPGTGISGELFF.

This chain links TRBV7-3 with TRBJ2-1; 9 bases line up with TRBD2. The CDR3 is made up of 13 amino acids. Trimming removed 0 bases from V and 11 bases from J; junction bases left unmatched: 2. Germline CDR1 SGHTA, CDR2 FQGTGA. CDR3 residues: CASSLTGTSKQFF. CDR3 sequence (DNA): TGTGCCAGCAGCTTAACGGGGACTAGCAAGCAGTTCTTC.

For this clone: Distinct nucleotide sequences in the sample also encode this CDR3. This rearrangement joins TRBV3-1 (or the pseudogene TRBV3-2) to TRBJ1-1; 7 bases fit TRBD1. V was pared by 1 base and J by 1 base, with 0 bases of the junction left unmatched. This CDR3 has 14 amino acids. Germline assignment: CDR1 LGHDT and CDR2 YNNKEL (reference sequence). The CDR3 here is CASSQGTGNTEAFF. The CDR3 nucleotides read TGTGCCAGCAGCCAAGGGACAGGGAACACTGAAGCTTTCTTT.

The chain joins TRBV18 to TRBJ2-7; TRBD1 aligns across 8 bases. This CDR3 spans 16 amino acids. After removal of 3 bases from V and 6 bases from J, the junction contained 13 bases not matched to a gene. The germline CDR1 and CDR2 sequences are KGHSH and LQKENI. This CDR3 is CASSPRPPATGGEQYF. The CDR3 coding sequence is TGTGCCAGCTCACCCCGTCCACCGGCAACAGGGGGCGAGCAGTACTTC.

The chain links TRBV11-2 to TRBJ2-1; TRBD2 aligns across 7 bases. This CDR3 is built from 14 residues. The germline V gene encodes CDR1 SGHAT and CDR2 FQNNGV. After removal of 3 bases from V and 6 bases from J, the junction contained 5 bases not matched to a gene. CDR3 amino acids: CASSFASGSNEQFF. The CDR3, as DNA: TGTGCCAGCAGCTTCGCTAGCGGATCCAATGAGCAGTTCTTC. Complete variable domain (other parts from reference TRBV11-2 and TRBJ2-1): EAGVAQSPRYKIIEKRQSVAFWCNPISGHATLYWYQQILGQGPKLLIQFQNNGVVDDSQLPKDRFSAERLKGVDSTLKIQPAKLEDSAVYLCASSFASGSNEQFFGPGTRLTVL.

The rearrangement links TRBV28 to TRBJ1-2; TRBD1 matches 9 bases. V was clipped by 5 bases and J by 4 bases; unmatched bases: 8. CDR1 is MDHEN and CDR2 is SYDVKM in the germline V gene. CDR3 length equals 15 residues. CDR3 coding DNA: TGTGCCAGCAGTCCCTCCGGGACAGGGCTCTATGGCTACACCTTC. As protein: CASSPSGTGLYGYTF.

The chain is built from TRBV6-5 and TRBJ2-1, with TRBD2 matching 8 bases. CDR1 MNHEY and CDR2 SVGAGI come from the germline V gene. After removal of 8 bases from V and 0 bases from J, the junction contained 6 bases not matched to a gene. CDR3 length equals 15 residues. The CDR3 DNA follows: TGTGCCAGCCCTGGACTAGCAAGCTCCTACAATGAGCAGTTCTTC. Its protein is CASPGLASSYNEQFF.

The chain employs TRBV19 and TRBJ2-2; 13 bases are a match to TRBD2. This CDR3 spans 16 amino acids. Germline V CDR1 and CDR2: LNHDA, SQIVND (reference sequence). Germline trimming cut 6 bases from V and 6 bases from J; bases unmatched to any gene: 7. The CDR3 DNA follows: TGTGCCAGTAGAGATCGACTAGCGGGAGGCCCCGGGGAGCTGTTTTTT. This translates into CASRDRLAGGPGELFF.

The V gene is TRBV28, the J gene TRBJ1-5; weak D call: TRBD1 (5 bases). Germline V gene sequence: CDR1 MDHEN, CDR2 SYDVKM. Between the trimmed V and J ends, which lost 4 bases and 6 bases, there was a span of 13 bases. This CDR3 contains 14 residues. The CDR3 DNA is TGTGCCAGCAGTTACGGGGGAATCGTTCAGCCCCAGCATTTT. Amino acid sequence: CASSYGGIVQPQHF.

V is TRBV6-5 and J is TRBJ2-1; weak D call: TRBD2 (5 bases). CDR1 and CDR2 from the germline V gene are MNHEY and SVGAGI. The CDR3 runs 15 residues. Trimming pared 5 bases from V and 2 bases from J, leaving 13 bases between. The CDR3 sequence: CASSPTRPPYNEQFF. Written as DNA, the CDR3 is TGTGCCAGCAGTCCAACTAGGCCCCCCTACAATGAGCAGTTCTTC.

This clone was observed a handful of times. The V call is TRBV2, the J call TRBJ1-1, with TRBD1 as a possible D gene (6 bases). The CDR3 has 11 residues. Germline V gives CDR1 SNHLY, CDR2 FYNNEI. V was pared by 10 bases and J by 5 bases, with 11 bases between. The CDR3, as DNA: TGTGCCACCAAGGGGGTAACTGAAGCTTTCTTT. Amino acid sequence: CATKGVTEAFF. Full variable domain (remainder filled in from reference TRBV2 and TRBJ1-1): EPEVTQTPSHQVTQMGQEVILRCVPISNHLYFYWYRQILGQKVEFLVSFYNNEISEKSEIFDDQFSVERPDGSNFTLKIRSTKLEDSAMYFCATKGVTEAFFGQGTRLTVV.

The J gene is TRBJ2-1, the V gene TRBV25-1; a weak D match, TRBD2 (5 bases). The V and J ends lost 2 bases and 5 bases respectively, with 7 bases between them. The CDR3 consists of 13 residues. Per the germline V gene, CDR1 is MGHDK and CDR2 is SYGVNS. CDR3 sequence reads: CASSEQADNEQFF. The CDR3 coding sequence is TGTGCCAGCAGTGAACAAGCGGACAATGAGCAGTTCTTC.

This chain's CDR3 is CASGQGAGEQFF. DNA of the CDR3: TGTGCCAGCGGACAGGGGGCAGGTGAGCAGTTCTTC. This chain links TRBV2 with TRBJ2-1; 11 bases fit TRBD1. The CDR3 runs to 12 residues. CDR1 is SNHLY, CDR2 FYNNEI, per germline. V lost 8 bases, J lost 9 bases, and 3 bases stayed unmatched.

The CDR3 bases are TGTGCCAGCCAGGGTCGTGTCACTGAAGCTTTCTTT. Translation: CASQGRVTEAFF. V and J are TRBV6-5 and TRBJ1-1; D possibly corresponds to TRBD1 (5 bases). This CDR3 is 12 amino acids long. Germline V CDR1 and CDR2: MNHEY, SVGAGI. Trimming shortened V by 8 bases and J by 4 bases, and 11 bases separated the two germline ends.

The V gene is TRBV9, the J gene TRBJ1-6, with D perhaps TRBD1 (6 bases). Trimming stripped 4 bases from V and 10 bases from J, with 18 bases between. Germline CDR1 SGDLS, CDR2 YYNGEE. The CDR3 runs 15 residues. Written as DNA, the CDR3 is TGTGCCAGCAGCTTACAGGGTGTGGGGCCCTCACCCCTCCACTTT. Its protein is CASSLQGVGPSPLHF.

The chain employs TRBV7-2 and TRBJ2-1; 9 nucleotides agree with TRBD2. Germline V gives CDR1 SGHTA, CDR2 FQGNSA. V gave up 1 base and J gave up 4 bases; unmatched junction bases: 5. The CDR3 totals 16 residues. The CDR3 loop reads CASSLEGAGGYNEQFF. DNA of the CDR3: TGTGCCAGCAGCTTAGAGGGGGCGGGAGGGTACAATGAGCAGTTCTTC.